Each of the 9 T cell receptor beta chains below was sequenced from the same sample in a study of T cell responses to AZD1222 COVID-19 vaccine. TCRdb's copy holds only in-frame clones and misses some; the assay was immunoSEQ multiplex PCR. Of 40,000 to 55,000 clones in the sample, approximately 90% were seen once. Material: peripheral blood, obtained 28 days after the second AZD1222 dose. All receptors derive from an adult who received the AZD1222 COVID-19 vaccine.

The rearrangement links TRBV9 to TRBJ2-1; maybe TRBD1 (5 bases). CDR1 SGDLS and CDR2 YYNGEE come from the germline V gene. Deletions cut 4 bases from V and 9 bases from J, with 14 bases between. The CDR3 runs 13 residues. The CDR3 protein is CASSSLPQGEQFF. DNA for the CDR3: TGTGCCAGCAGCAGCCTACCTCAGGGTGAGCAGTTCTTC.

V usage is TRBV28 and J usage is TRBJ2-3; the match to TRBD2 covers 7 bases. Germline values: CDR1 MDHEN, CDR2 SYDVKM. CDR3 length: 17 residues. V lost 5 bases to trimming and J lost 0 bases; unmatched junction nucleotides: 11. CDR3 sequence reads: CASSPGGLVSSTDTQYF. The CDR3 region has the DNA TGTGCCAGCAGTCCCGGAGGACTAGTTTCTAGCACAGATACGCAGTATTTT.

The V call is TRBV6-5, the J call TRBJ1-3; no definite D call. The CDR3 contains 13 residues. Germline CDR1 reads MNHEY; CDR2 reads SVGAGI. V was trimmed by 6 bases and J by 1 base, leaving 7 bases between them. The DNA for the CDR3 is TGTGCCAGCAGACTCAATTCTGGAAACACCATATATTTT. Translated: CASRLNSGNTIYF.

V usage is TRBV18 and J usage is TRBJ2-7, with D uncertain. The V and J ends lost 4 bases and 7 bases respectively, with 14 bases between them. CDR1 and CDR2 from the germline V gene are KGHSH and LQKENI. The CDR3 has 13 amino acids. The CDR3 protein is CASSREVLGEQYF. The CDR3 DNA reads as TGTGCCAGCTCACGCGAGGTCCTGGGTGAGCAGTACTTC.

This sequence joins TRBV7-3 and TRBJ2-1; 9 nucleotides line up with TRBD1. V was clipped by 5 bases and J by 5 bases; unmatched bases: 13. The CDR3 totals 17 residues. Per the germline V gene, CDR1 is SGHTA and CDR2 is FQGTGA. The CDR3 bases are TGTGCCAGCAGCCCTAACGGGGGGACAGGGCGGGACAATGAGCAGTTCTTC. Residues: CASSPNGGTGRDNEQFF.

Only one count was recorded for this clone. The chain carries TRBV29-1 and TRBJ2-1, with 9 bases fitting TRBD1. CDR3 size: 13 residues. Trimming took 5 bases from V and 3 from J; bases not matched to a gene: 2. Germline V CDR1 and CDR2: SQVTM, ANQGSEA. CDR3 in DNA: TGCAGCGTTAGACAGGGGGACTACAATGAGCAGTTCTTC. Amino acids: CSVRQGDYNEQFF.

The J gene is TRBJ1-2, the V gene TRBV5-1, with D hard to call. The CDR3 totals 14 residues. V lost 1 base and J 2 bases, leaving 9 bases between the germline ends. Per germline, CDR1 SGHRS and CDR2 YFSETQ. CDR3: CASSLIDGNYGYTF. DNA of the CDR3: TGCGCCAGCAGCTTGATAGACGGCAACTATGGCTACACCTTC.

J is TRBJ1-1 and V is TRBV27; D unresolved. Germline CDR1 and CDR2: MNHEY and SMNVEV (reference sequence). The CDR3 is made up of 14 amino acids. The V and J ends lost 6 bases and 7 bases respectively, with 18 bases between them. CDR3 loop: CASSSPAKKFEAFF. The CDR3 DNA follows: TGTGCCAGCAGCTCCCCGGCTAAGAAGTTTGAAGCTTTCTTT.

The chain couples TRBV2 to TRBJ1-1; a weak D match, TRBD1 (5 bases). The germline CDR1 and CDR2 sequences are SNHLY and FYNNEI. V shed 2 bases and J shed 1 base, with 8 bases lying between them. This CDR3 has 14 amino acids. CDR3 sequence: CASSEFGGNTEAFF. CDR3 sequence (DNA): TGTGCCAGCAGTGAATTTGGGGGGAACACTGAAGCTTTCTTT. The full variable domain, its missing parts supplied by reference TRBV2 and TRBJ1-1, is EPEVTQTPSHQVTQMGQEVILRCVPISNHLYFYWYRQILGQKVEFLVSFYNNEISEKSEIFDDQFSVERPDGSNFTLKIRSTKLEDSAMYFCASSEFGGNTEAFFGQGTRLTVV.